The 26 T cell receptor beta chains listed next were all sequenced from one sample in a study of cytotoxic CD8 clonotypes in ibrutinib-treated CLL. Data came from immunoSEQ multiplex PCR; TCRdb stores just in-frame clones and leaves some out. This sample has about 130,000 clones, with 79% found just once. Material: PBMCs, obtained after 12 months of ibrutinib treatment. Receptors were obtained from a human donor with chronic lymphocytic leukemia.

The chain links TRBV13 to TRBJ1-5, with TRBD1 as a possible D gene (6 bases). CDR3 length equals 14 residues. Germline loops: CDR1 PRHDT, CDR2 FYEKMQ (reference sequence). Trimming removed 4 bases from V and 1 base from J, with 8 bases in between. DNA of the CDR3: TGTGCCAGCAGCTCCAGGGGCAGCAATCAGCCCCAGCATTTT. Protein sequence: CASSSRGSNQPQHF.

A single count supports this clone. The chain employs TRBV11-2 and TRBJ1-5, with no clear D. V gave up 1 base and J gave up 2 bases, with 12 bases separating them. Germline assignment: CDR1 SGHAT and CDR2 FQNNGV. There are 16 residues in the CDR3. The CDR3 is CASSLGGQEGNQPQHF. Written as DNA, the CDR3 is TGTGCCAGCAGCTTAGGAGGCCAGGAAGGCAATCAGCCCCAGCATTTT.

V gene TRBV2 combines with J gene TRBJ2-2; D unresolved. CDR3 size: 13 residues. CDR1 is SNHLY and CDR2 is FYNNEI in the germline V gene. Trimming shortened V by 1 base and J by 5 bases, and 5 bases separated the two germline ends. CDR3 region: CASSEVQTGELFF. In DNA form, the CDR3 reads TGTGCCAGCAGTGAAGTTCAGACCGGGGAGCTGTTTTTT.

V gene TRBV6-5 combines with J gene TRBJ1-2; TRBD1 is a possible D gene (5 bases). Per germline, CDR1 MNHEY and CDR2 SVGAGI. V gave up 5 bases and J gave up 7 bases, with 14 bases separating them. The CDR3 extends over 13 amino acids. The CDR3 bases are TGTGCCAGCAGTGGCCGGGACGCACGTGGCTACACCTTC. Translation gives CASSGRDARGYTF.

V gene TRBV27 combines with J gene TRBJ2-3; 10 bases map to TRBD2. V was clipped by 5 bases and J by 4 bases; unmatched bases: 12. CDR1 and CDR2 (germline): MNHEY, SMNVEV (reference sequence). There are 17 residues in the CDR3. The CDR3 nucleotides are TGTGCCAGCAGTCCAGGACTAGCGGACGCGTGGGCAGATACGCAGTATTTT. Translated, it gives CASSPGLADAWADTQYF.

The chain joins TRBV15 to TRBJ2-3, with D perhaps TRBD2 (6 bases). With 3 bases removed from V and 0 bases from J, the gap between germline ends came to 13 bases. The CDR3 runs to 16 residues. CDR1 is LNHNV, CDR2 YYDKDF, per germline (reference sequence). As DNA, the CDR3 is TGTGCCACCAGCAGGTTCGGAGGGGTGAGCACAGATACGCAGTATTTT. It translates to CATSRFGGVSTDTQYF.

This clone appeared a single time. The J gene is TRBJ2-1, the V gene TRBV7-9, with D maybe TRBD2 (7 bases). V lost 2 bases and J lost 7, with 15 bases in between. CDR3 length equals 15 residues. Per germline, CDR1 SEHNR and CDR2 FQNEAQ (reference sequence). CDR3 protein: CASSLRGGPSNEQFF. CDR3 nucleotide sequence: TGTGCCAGCAGCTTAAGGGGGGGACCGAGTAATGAGCAGTTCTTC.

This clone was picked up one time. The CDR3 is CASGFRTGLKTYNEQFF. The CDR3 DNA sequence: TGTGCTAGTGGTTTCCGAACTGGATTAAAGACTTACAATGAGCAGTTCTTC. V and J are TRBV12-5 and TRBJ2-1, with D unclear. Germline loops: CDR1 LGHNT, CDR2 FRNRAP. This CDR3 has 17 residues. V was shortened by 3 bases and J by 4 bases, with 19 bases between the two germline ends. The full variable domain, with the rest looked up from reference TRBV12-5 and TRBJ2-1, is DARVTQTPRHKVTEMGQEVTMRCQPILGHNTVFWYRQTMMQGLELLAYFRNRAPLDDSGMPKDRFSAEMPDATLATLKIQPSEPRDSAVYFCASGFRTGLKTYNEQFFGPGTRLTVL.

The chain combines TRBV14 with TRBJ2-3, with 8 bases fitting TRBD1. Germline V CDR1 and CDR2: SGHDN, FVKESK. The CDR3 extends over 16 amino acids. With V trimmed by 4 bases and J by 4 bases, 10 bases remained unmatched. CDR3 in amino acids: CASSRQGPQYPDTQYF. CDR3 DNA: TGTGCCAGCAGCCGACAGGGGCCACAGTACCCAGATACGCAGTATTTT.

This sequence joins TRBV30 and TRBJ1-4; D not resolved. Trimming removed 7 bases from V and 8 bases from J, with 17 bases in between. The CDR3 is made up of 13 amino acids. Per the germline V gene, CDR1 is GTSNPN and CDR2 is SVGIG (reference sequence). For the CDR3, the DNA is TGTGCCTCTATCGATATCAGTCTAGAAAAACTGTTTTTT. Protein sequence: CASIDISLEKLFF.

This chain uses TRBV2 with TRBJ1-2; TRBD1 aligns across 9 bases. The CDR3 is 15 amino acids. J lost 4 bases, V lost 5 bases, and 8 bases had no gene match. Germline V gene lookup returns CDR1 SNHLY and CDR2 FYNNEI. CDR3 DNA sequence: TGTGCCAGCAGTAATATCCAGACAGGGGGCTATGGCTACACCTTC. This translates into CASSNIQTGGYGYTF.

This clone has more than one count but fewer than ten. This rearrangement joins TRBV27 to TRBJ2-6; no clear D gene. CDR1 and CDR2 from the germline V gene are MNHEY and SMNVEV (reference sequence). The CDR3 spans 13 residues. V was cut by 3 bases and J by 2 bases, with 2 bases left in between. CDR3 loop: CASSFAGANVLTF. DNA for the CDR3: TGTGCCAGCAGTTTTGCTGGGGCCAACGTCCTGACTTTC.

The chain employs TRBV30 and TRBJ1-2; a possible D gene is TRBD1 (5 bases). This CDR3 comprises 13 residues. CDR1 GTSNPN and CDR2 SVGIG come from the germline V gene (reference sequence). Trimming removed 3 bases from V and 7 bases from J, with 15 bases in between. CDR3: CAWSADRSSGYTF. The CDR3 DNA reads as TGTGCCTGGAGCGCAGACAGAAGCAGTGGCTACACCTTC.

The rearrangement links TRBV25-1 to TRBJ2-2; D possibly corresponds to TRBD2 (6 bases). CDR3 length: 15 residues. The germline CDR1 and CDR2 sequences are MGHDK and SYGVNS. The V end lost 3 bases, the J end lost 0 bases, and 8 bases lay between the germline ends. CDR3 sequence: CASSDWGANTGELFF. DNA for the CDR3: TGTGCCAGCAGTGATTGGGGGGCGAACACCGGGGAGCTGTTTTTT.

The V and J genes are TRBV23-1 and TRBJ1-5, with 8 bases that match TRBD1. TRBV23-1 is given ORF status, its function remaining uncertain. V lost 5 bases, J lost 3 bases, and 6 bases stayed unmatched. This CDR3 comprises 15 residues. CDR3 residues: CASSTDRGPNQPQHF. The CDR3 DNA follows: TGCGCCAGCAGTACTGACAGGGGTCCCAATCAGCCCCAGCATTTT.

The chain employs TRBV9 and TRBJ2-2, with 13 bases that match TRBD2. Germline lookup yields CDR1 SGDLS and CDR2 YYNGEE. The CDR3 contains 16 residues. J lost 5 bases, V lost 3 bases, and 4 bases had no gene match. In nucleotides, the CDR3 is TGTGCCAGCAGCGCCGGACTAGCGGGAGTTACCGGGGAGCTGTTTTTT. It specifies CASSAGLAGVTGELFF.

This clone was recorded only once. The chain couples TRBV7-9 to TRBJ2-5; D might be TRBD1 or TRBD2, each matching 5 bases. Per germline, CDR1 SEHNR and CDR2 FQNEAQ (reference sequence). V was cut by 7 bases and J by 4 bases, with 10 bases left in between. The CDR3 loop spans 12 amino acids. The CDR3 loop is CASTRGVETQYF. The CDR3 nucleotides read TGTGCCAGCACCCGAGGGGTAGAGACCCAGTACTTC.

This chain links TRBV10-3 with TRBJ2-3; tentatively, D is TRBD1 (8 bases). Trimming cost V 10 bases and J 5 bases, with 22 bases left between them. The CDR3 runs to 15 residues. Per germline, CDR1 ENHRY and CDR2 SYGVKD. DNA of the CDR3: TGTGCCACCTCGGGACAGGTCACGGGAGGAGATACGCAGTATTTT. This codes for CATSGQVTGGDTQYF.

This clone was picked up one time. CDR3 sequence (DNA): TGTGCCAGCAGCCAACTAGCACCCACAGATACGCAGTATTTT. Its translation is CASSQLAPTDTQYF. The rearrangement joins TRBV7-9 to TRBJ2-3; possibly TRBD2 for D (6 bases). The germline gives CDR1 SEHNR, CDR2 FQNEAQ (reference sequence). V lost 5 bases and J 2 bases, leaving 11 bases between the germline ends. This CDR3 has 14 residues.

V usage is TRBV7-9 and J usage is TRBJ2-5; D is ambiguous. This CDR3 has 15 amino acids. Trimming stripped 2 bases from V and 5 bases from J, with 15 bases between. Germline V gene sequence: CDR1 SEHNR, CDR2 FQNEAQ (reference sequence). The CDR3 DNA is TGTGCCAGCAGCTTACGTTTTAGGGCTGTTGAGACCCAGTACTTC. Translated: CASSLRFRAVETQYF.

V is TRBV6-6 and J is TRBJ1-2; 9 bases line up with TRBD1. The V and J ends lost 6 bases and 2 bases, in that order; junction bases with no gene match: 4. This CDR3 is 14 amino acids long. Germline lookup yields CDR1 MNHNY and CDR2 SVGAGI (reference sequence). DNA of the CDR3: TGTGCCAGCAGATACAGGGGGCGGAACTATGGCTACACCTTC. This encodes CASRYRGRNYGYTF.

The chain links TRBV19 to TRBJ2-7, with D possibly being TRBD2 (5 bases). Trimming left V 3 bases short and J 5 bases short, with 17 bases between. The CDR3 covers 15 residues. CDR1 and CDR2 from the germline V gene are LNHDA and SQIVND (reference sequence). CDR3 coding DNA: TGTGCCAGTAGTATGGTCCCTGACTATAAAGACGAGCAGTACTTC. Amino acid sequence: CASSMVPDYKDEQYF.

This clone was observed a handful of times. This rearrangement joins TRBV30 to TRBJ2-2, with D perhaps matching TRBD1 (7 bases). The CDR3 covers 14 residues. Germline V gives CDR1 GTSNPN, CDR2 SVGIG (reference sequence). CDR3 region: CGGAGTANTGELFF. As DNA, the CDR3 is TGTGGCGGGGCCGGGACAGCGAACACCGGGGAGCTGTTTTTT.

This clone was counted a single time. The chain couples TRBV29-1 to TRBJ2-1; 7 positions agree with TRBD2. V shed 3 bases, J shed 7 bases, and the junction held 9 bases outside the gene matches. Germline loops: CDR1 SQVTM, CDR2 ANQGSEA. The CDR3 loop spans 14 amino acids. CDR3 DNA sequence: TGCAGCGTTGACGGGGGGATTGGATTGAATGAGCAGTTCTTC. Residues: CSVDGGIGLNEQFF.

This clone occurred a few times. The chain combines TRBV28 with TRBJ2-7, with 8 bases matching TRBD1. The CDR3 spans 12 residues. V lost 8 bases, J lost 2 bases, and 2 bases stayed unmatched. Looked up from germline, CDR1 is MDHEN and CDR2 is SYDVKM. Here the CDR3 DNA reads TGTGCCAGCGACAGGGGACCCTACGAGCAGTACTTC. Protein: CASDRGPYEQYF.

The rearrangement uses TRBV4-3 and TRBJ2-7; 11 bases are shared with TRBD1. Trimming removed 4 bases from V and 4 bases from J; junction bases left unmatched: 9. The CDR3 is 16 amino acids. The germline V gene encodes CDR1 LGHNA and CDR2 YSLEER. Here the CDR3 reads CASSPRGQGVPYEQYF. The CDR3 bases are TGCGCCAGCAGCCCACGGGGACAGGGGGTTCCATACGAGCAGTACTTC.